The source of this TCR beta chain is a study of blood T cell repertoires in COVID-19. The CDR3 sequence is 16 residues long. J lost 2 bases, V lost 4 bases, and 8 bases had no gene match. CDR1 LNHDA and CDR2 SQIVND come from the germline V gene (reference sequence). Clones were sequenced by immunoSEQ multiplex PCR, and TCRdb holds only the in-frame ones, with some missing. Of about 320,000 clones listed, about 91% are singletons. This clonotype was obtained from a woman under 40 with COVID-19, enrolled during active disease. The material sequenced was peripheral blood. The V gene is TRBV19, the J gene TRBJ2-3, with 8 positions matching TRBD1. The CDR3 protein is CASSKGLDRDTDTQYF. CDR3 sequence (DNA): TGTGCCAGTAGTAAGGGATTGGACAGGGACACAGATACGCAGTATTTT.